Listed below are T cell receptor beta chains from one sample, sequenced in a study of T cells in Graves' hyperthyroidism and ophthalmopathy. Each CDR3 protein gets one entry after TCRdb re-called the multiplex PCR reads with MiXCR. The sample records 300,000 to 400,000 distinct CDR3 sequences, roughly 18% being singletons. Sequencing used blood. Receptors originate from a woman aged 50 to 65 with Graves' hyperthyroidism. Both conserved end residues are part of each CDR3. A D gene is named only where the DNA matches it firmly. Expanded clones are given a class, and other clones once, few, many or no size at all.

CDR3nt: TGTGCCAGCAGCCCAGCGGGTGTGGGAATCTTTGATACGCAGTATTTT
CDR3aa: CASSPAGVGIFDTQYF
v_gene: TRBV7-9
j_gene: TRBJ2-3
d_gene: NA
abundance: NA

CDR3nt: TGCAGCGTTGAGGGGAGCTCCTACGAGCAGTACTTC
CDR3aa: CSVEGSSYEQYF
v_gene: TRBV29-1
j_gene: TRBJ2-7
d_gene: NA
abundance: few

CDR3nt: TGCGCCAGCACCATACAGGGTTTCGGGCAAGAGACCCAGTACTTC
CDR3aa: CASTIQGFGQETQYF
v_gene: TRBV5-1
j_gene: TRBJ2-5
d_gene: NA
abundance: many

CDR3nt: TGTGCCAGTAGTCCCTCCATTGCAACTAATGAAAAACTGTTTTTT
CDR3aa: CASSPSIATNEKLFF
v_gene: TRBV19
j_gene: TRBJ1-4
d_gene: NA
abundance: NA

CDR3nt: TGTGCCAGCAGCTTTGCGGGCGCATGGAGCAATCAGCCCCAGCATTTT
CDR3aa: CASSFAGAWSNQPQHF
v_gene: TRBV5-6
j_gene: TRBJ1-5
d_gene: NA
abundance: many

CDR3nt: TGCGCCAGCAGCTCGGTGACTAGCGGGGCCACAGATACGCAGTATTTT
CDR3aa: CASSSVTSGATDTQYF
v_gene: TRBV5-1
j_gene: TRBJ2-3
d_gene: TRBD2
abundance: few

CDR3nt: TGCAGTGCTAGAGATTGGTCCTCCGGCGCCTCCTACAATGAGCAGTTCTTC
CDR3aa: CSARDWSSGASYNEQFF
v_gene: TRBV20-1
j_gene: TRBJ2-1
d_gene: NA
abundance: few

CDR3nt: TGTGCCAGCAGTACTATAGATACGCAGTATTTT
CDR3aa: CASSTIDTQYF
v_gene: TRBV27
j_gene: TRBJ2-3
d_gene: NA
abundance: many

CDR3nt: TGTGCCAGCAGTGACAGGGTCCCTCAGCCCCAGCATTTT
CDR3aa: CASSDRVPQPQHF
v_gene: TRBV2
j_gene: TRBJ1-5
d_gene: NA
abundance: many

CDR3nt: TGTGCCAGCAGCTTAGGAGGGGGAGAGGGCTACACCTTC
CDR3aa: CASSLGGGEGYTF
v_gene: TRBV7-2
j_gene: TRBJ1-2
d_gene: NA
abundance: once

CDR3nt: TGTGCCAACAGCTTAGCGTTTGCCCCCTATGGCTACACCTTC
CDR3aa: CANSLAFAPYGYTF
v_gene: TRBV7-2
j_gene: TRBJ1-2
d_gene: NA
abundance: NA

CDR3nt: TGTGCCGGCAGAGGGACAGGCCAAGAGACCCAGTACTTC
CDR3aa: CAGRGTGQETQYF
v_gene: TRBV2
j_gene: TRBJ2-5
d_gene: TRBD1
abundance: once

CDR3nt: TGTGCCAGCAGGGGGAGCCGTGCAACTAATGAAAAACTGTTTTTT
CDR3aa: CASRGSRATNEKLFF
v_gene: TRBV2
j_gene: TRBJ1-4
d_gene: NA
abundance: NA

CDR3nt: TGTGCCAGCAGCTGGGAGGGGAGCTCCTACGAGCAGTACTTC
CDR3aa: CASSWEGSSYEQYF
v_gene: TRBV7-9
j_gene: TRBJ2-7
d_gene: TRBD2
abundance: NA

CDR3nt: TGCGCCAGCAGCCTTAGGCAGGGTTTGAACACTGAAGCTTTCTTT
CDR3aa: CASSLRQGLNTEAFF
v_gene: TRBV4-1
j_gene: TRBJ1-1
d_gene: NA
abundance: many

CDR3nt: TGTGCCAGCAGTTCCACAGGAGCAAATCAGCCCCAGCATTTT
CDR3aa: CASSSTGANQPQHF
v_gene: TRBV2
j_gene: TRBJ1-5
d_gene: NA
abundance: many

CDR3nt: TGCAGTGCACAGACAGGGACGATTAATGAAAAACTGTTTTTT
CDR3aa: CSAQTGTINEKLFF
v_gene: TRBV20-1
j_gene: TRBJ1-4
d_gene: TRBD1
abundance: many

CDR3nt: TGTGCCAGCAGCTCGCCGGGACTAGCGGGGGGGAAAGAGACCCAGTACTTC
CDR3aa: CASSSPGLAGGKETQYF
v_gene: TRBV11-2
j_gene: TRBJ2-5
d_gene: TRBD2
abundance: many

CDR3nt: TGTGCCAGCAGTAAGGGACAGGGGATTGGCACTGAAGCTTTCTTT
CDR3aa: CASSKGQGIGTEAFF
v_gene: TRBV27
j_gene: TRBJ1-1
d_gene: TRBD1
abundance: many

CDR3nt: TGTGCCAGCTCACCGGGCAGCAAGAACACTGAAGCTTTCTTT
CDR3aa: CASSPGSKNTEAFF
v_gene: TRBV18
j_gene: TRBJ1-1
d_gene: NA
abundance: many

CDR3nt: TGTGCCAGCAGTTATTTAGCCTACGTGTACTCCTACAATGAGCAGTTCTTC
CDR3aa: CASSYLAYVYSYNEQFF
v_gene: TRBV6-2/TRBV6-3
j_gene: TRBJ2-1
d_gene: NA
abundance: NA

CDR3nt: TGTGCCACCAGCAGGGGACAGGGTTTTGGAGCCGGGGAGCTGTTTTTT
CDR3aa: CATSRGQGFGAGELFF
v_gene: TRBV15
j_gene: TRBJ2-2
d_gene: TRBD1
abundance: NA

CDR3nt: TGTGCCAGCAGCCCCGGACAGGGCTATGATGGCTACACCTTC
CDR3aa: CASSPGQGYDGYTF
v_gene: TRBV6-2/TRBV6-3
j_gene: TRBJ1-2
d_gene: TRBD1
abundance: NA

CDR3nt: TGTGCCAGCAGCTTCGGGGGACATTCTGCTTATGGCTACACCTTC
CDR3aa: CASSFGGHSAYGYTF
v_gene: TRBV7-8
j_gene: TRBJ1-2
d_gene: NA
abundance: few

CDR3nt: TGTGCCAGCACCCCCCGGGGGGGCGAAGGCAATCAGCCCCAGCATTTT
CDR3aa: CASTPRGGEGNQPQHF
v_gene: TRBV6-1
j_gene: TRBJ1-5
d_gene: NA
abundance: few

CDR3nt: TGCGCCAGCAGCCCGGTTGGGACACCGAAGGAGACCCAGTACTTC
CDR3aa: CASSPVGTPKETQYF
v_gene: TRBV5-1
j_gene: TRBJ2-5
d_gene: NA
abundance: many

CDR3nt: TGTGCCAGCAGTGCTCTGGGACAGGCCTACGAGCAGTACTTC
CDR3aa: CASSALGQAYEQYF
v_gene: TRBV2
j_gene: TRBJ2-7
d_gene: TRBD1
abundance: many

CDR3nt: TGTGCCAGCAGCTTGGGGGGGCGAAGCACAGATACGCAGTATTTT
CDR3aa: CASSLGGRSTDTQYF
v_gene: TRBV5-6
j_gene: TRBJ2-3
d_gene: NA
abundance: NA

CDR3nt: TGTGCCAGCAGGTCCGGGCCGAACTCTGGAAACACCATATATTTT
CDR3aa: CASRSGPNSGNTIYF
v_gene: TRBV6-1
j_gene: TRBJ1-3
d_gene: NA
abundance: few

CDR3nt: TGTGCCAGCAGTGTAGGAGGGACTAGCGGGGGTGGAGATACGCAGTATTTT
CDR3aa: CASSVGGTSGGGDTQYF
v_gene: TRBV6-1
j_gene: TRBJ2-3
d_gene: TRBD2
abundance: few

CDR3nt: TGTGCCAGCAGTGAATCGAGGACAGGGGGCCAGCCCCAGCATTTT
CDR3aa: CASSESRTGGQPQHF
v_gene: TRBV2
j_gene: TRBJ1-5
d_gene: TRBD1
abundance: NA

CDR3nt: TGTGCCAGCAGTGAAACAGGGGCTGCGGCAAACACCATATATTTT
CDR3aa: CASSETGAAANTIYF
v_gene: TRBV7-8
j_gene: TRBJ1-3
d_gene: TRBD1
abundance: NA

CDR3nt: TGTGCCAGCGGTAGGGCTACGAACACTGAAGCTTTCTTT
CDR3aa: CASGRATNTEAFF
v_gene: TRBV6-1
j_gene: TRBJ1-1
d_gene: NA
abundance: many

CDR3nt: TGTGCCAGCAGCTTAAGGGCTACCACACCCTACAATGAGCAGTTCTTC
CDR3aa: CASSLRATTPYNEQFF
v_gene: TRBV7-9
j_gene: TRBJ2-1
d_gene: NA
abundance: few

CDR3nt: TGTGCCGGGATTTCGTTAGATACGCAGTATTTT
CDR3aa: CAGISLDTQYF
v_gene: TRBV7-9
j_gene: TRBJ2-3
d_gene: NA
abundance: few

CDR3nt: TGCGCCAGCAGCCCGACCGGGACAGGGGTTGAAAAACTGTTTTTT
CDR3aa: CASSPTGTGVEKLFF
v_gene: TRBV4-1
j_gene: TRBJ1-4
d_gene: TRBD1
abundance: NA

CDR3nt: TGCGCCAGCAGCCCCGGTGCGGGCGAGCAGTACTTC
CDR3aa: CASSPGAGEQYF
v_gene: TRBV5-1
j_gene: TRBJ2-7
d_gene: NA
abundance: NA

CDR3nt: TGTGCCAGCAGCGTAGCGGCGGGGGGGCATTATGAGCAGTTCTTC
CDR3aa: CASSVAAGGHYEQFF
v_gene: TRBV9
j_gene: TRBJ2-1
d_gene: TRBD2
abundance: few

CDR3nt: TGCAGTGCTAGAGATAGTGTCTCCTACGAGCAGTACTTC
CDR3aa: CSARDSVSYEQYF
v_gene: TRBV20-1
j_gene: TRBJ2-7
d_gene: NA
abundance: many

CDR3nt: TGCGCCAGCAGCTTGGGACTAGTTACCTACGAGCAGTACTTC
CDR3aa: CASSLGLVTYEQYF
v_gene: TRBV5-1
j_gene: TRBJ2-7
d_gene: NA
abundance: few

CDR3nt: TGCAGCGTTGAAAGCGGGACTAGCGGGAGCAATGAGCAGTTCTTC
CDR3aa: CSVESGTSGSNEQFF
v_gene: TRBV29-1
j_gene: TRBJ2-1
d_gene: TRBD2
abundance: once

CDR3nt: TGTGCCAGCAGCCCTACTACCGGCTACGAGCAGTACTTC
CDR3aa: CASSPTTGYEQYF
v_gene: TRBV11-2
j_gene: TRBJ2-7
d_gene: NA
abundance: few

CDR3nt: TGTGCCTGGAACTCCTTGGGCGGCCAAGAGACCCAGTACTTC
CDR3aa: CAWNSLGGQETQYF
v_gene: TRBV30
j_gene: TRBJ2-5
d_gene: NA
abundance: NA

CDR3nt: TGCGCCAGCACCGCTACAGGCCAAGAGACCCAGTACTTC
CDR3aa: CASTATGQETQYF
v_gene: TRBV5-1
j_gene: TRBJ2-5
d_gene: NA
abundance: many

CDR3nt: TGTGCCAGCAGCTCCGCTGGTGGGGGGAACTATGGCTACACCTTC
CDR3aa: CASSSAGGGNYGYTF
v_gene: TRBV7-2
j_gene: TRBJ1-2
d_gene: NA
abundance: NA

CDR3nt: TGCGCCAGCAGCTTGGATCGTAGCGGCCCTAGCACAGATACGCAGTATTTT
CDR3aa: CASSLDRSGPSTDTQYF
v_gene: TRBV5-1
j_gene: TRBJ2-3
d_gene: NA
abundance: few

CDR3nt: TGTGCCAGCAAGGGGCTCGGGGGGGTTAATGAAAAACTGTTTTTT
CDR3aa: CASKGLGGVNEKLFF
v_gene: TRBV3-1
j_gene: TRBJ1-4
d_gene: NA
abundance: few

CDR3nt: TGTGCCAGCAGCCCTAGAGAGTATGGGCCCTCTGGGGCCAACGTCCTGACTTTC
CDR3aa: CASSPREYGPSGANVLTF
v_gene: TRBV7-6
j_gene: TRBJ2-6
d_gene: NA
abundance: NA

CDR3nt: TGTGCCAGCAGTTCAGTGACTAACACTGAAGCTTTCTTT
CDR3aa: CASSSVTNTEAFF
v_gene: TRBV6-1
j_gene: TRBJ1-1
d_gene: NA
abundance: many

CDR3nt: TGTGCCAGCAGCCATCGGACTACAGGCCGAGAGACCCAGTACTTC
CDR3aa: CASSHRTTGRETQYF
v_gene: TRBV3-1
j_gene: TRBJ2-5
d_gene: NA
abundance: few

CDR3nt: TGTGCCAGCAGCTTAGATAGGGGACGCGCAGGGTTTTTT
CDR3aa: CASSLDRGRAGFF
v_gene: TRBV11-2
j_gene: TRBJ1-4
d_gene: NA
abundance: few

CDR3nt: TGTGCCAGCAGGAGATTGGCTAGCGGGGGGTTGAGCTCCTACGAGCAGTACTTC
CDR3aa: CASRRLASGGLSSYEQYF
v_gene: TRBV2
j_gene: TRBJ2-7
d_gene: TRBD2
abundance: NA

CDR3nt: TGTGCCGCTTTCGGAGAGGGCAAAAACACTGAAGCTTTCTTT
CDR3aa: CAAFGEGKNTEAFF
v_gene: TRBV27
j_gene: TRBJ1-1
d_gene: NA
abundance: few

CDR3nt: TGTGCCAGCAGTTACTCGAAGGGGGGACAAGGGGAAAAACTGTTTTTT
CDR3aa: CASSYSKGGQGEKLFF
v_gene: TRBV6-5
j_gene: TRBJ1-4
d_gene: NA
abundance: NA

CDR3nt: TGCGCCAGCAGTCAGGACAGGGAGGGCACCGGGGAGCTGTTTTTT
CDR3aa: CASSQDREGTGELFF
v_gene: TRBV5-1
j_gene: TRBJ2-2
d_gene: NA
abundance: few

CDR3nt: TGTGCCTGGAATTGGGGCCTAGCGGGTTCGTCCTACAATGAGCAGTTCTTC
CDR3aa: CAWNWGLAGSSYNEQFF
v_gene: TRBV30
j_gene: TRBJ2-1
d_gene: TRBD2
abundance: many

CDR3nt: TGTGCCAGCAGCTTAGTTACATGGGGCGCGAACACCGGGGAGCTGTTTTTT
CDR3aa: CASSLVTWGANTGELFF
v_gene: TRBV13
j_gene: TRBJ2-2
d_gene: NA
abundance: many

CDR3nt: TGCAGCGCTCGTCGAGACACCAGCTCTGGAAACACCATATATTTT
CDR3aa: CSARRDTSSGNTIYF
v_gene: TRBV29-1
j_gene: TRBJ1-3
d_gene: NA
abundance: NA

CDR3nt: TGTGCCAGCAGCTTACGGGGCCCCAGGGGTCCTTACGAGCAGTACTTC
CDR3aa: CASSLRGPRGPYEQYF
v_gene: TRBV11-3
j_gene: TRBJ2-7
d_gene: NA
abundance: NA